These 17 T cell receptor beta chains share one sample of origin, sequenced in a study of regulatory T cells in long-lasting Graves disease. Time point given: newly diagnosed GD, antithyroid drugs for less than 3 months. Researchers made the TCR library from RNA that was extracted from PBMCs. iRepertoire HTBI primers and Arm-PCR of CDR3 regions built TCR beta libraries. TCRdb independently ran MiXCR on the multiplex PCR reads; one entry per CDR3 protein. Seen here are some 560,000 distinct CDR3 sequences, around 16% observed once, and the top ten hold roughly 25%. These same data were also listed under a study on T cells in Graves' hyperthyroidism and ophthalmopathy.

The sequences come from peripheral blood mononuclear cells (PBMCs), collected at new diagnosis, from a patient treated with antithyroid drugs. The receptor set was obtained from a woman aged 35-65 years with Graves disease.

The V call is TRBV4-1, the J call TRBJ1-1; unclear D gene. V was clipped by 0 bases and J by 0 bases, with 11 bases between them. The CDR3 totals 16 residues. Germline CDR1 MGHRA, CDR2 YSYEKL. For the CDR3, the DNA is TGCGCCAGCAGCCAAGATCCCCCAAGTATGAACACTGAAGCTTTCTTT. It translates to CASSQDPPSMNTEAFF.

This clonotype was counted between two and nine times. J is TRBJ2-3 and V is TRBV5-1; D tentatively fits TRBD1 or TRBD2 (5 bases each). There are 16 residues in the CDR3. Germline CDR1 is SGHRS and CDR2 is YFSETQ. Trimming took 0 bases from V and 2 from J, leaving 13 bases between them. The CDR3, as DNA: TGCGCCAGCAGCTTGGTGAAGGGGACCCCCACAGATACGCAGTATTTT. It codes for CASSLVKGTPTDTQYF.

Ten or more counts support this clonotype. This chain links TRBV12-3 or TRBV12-4 with TRBJ1-5; no definite D call. V dropped 1 base and J dropped 7 bases, with 8 bases sitting between them. This CDR3 comprises 13 residues. CDR3 protein: CASSLETWQPQHF. CDR3 DNA: TGTGCCAGCAGTTTAGAGACATGGCAGCCCCAGCATTTT.

The rearrangement links TRBV12-3 or TRBV12-4 to TRBJ1-2; 10 nucleotides agree with TRBD1. This CDR3 contains 15 residues. V lost 3 bases and J lost 4; bases outside the gene matches: 5. The CDR3 DNA reads as TGTGCCAGCAGTTTGGGGACAGGGGACCCCTATGGCTACACCTTC. As protein: CASSLGTGDPYGYTF.

This clonotype was seen a handful of times. The rearrangement joins TRBV20-1 to TRBJ1-4; D is perhaps TRBD1 (5 bases). The CDR3 sequence is 11 residues long. Germline lookup yields CDR1 DFQATT and CDR2 SNEGSKA (reference sequence). V was clipped by 5 bases and J by 8 bases, with 9 bases between them. CDR3 amino acids: CSADRGEKLFF. The DNA for the CDR3 is TGCAGTGCTGACAGAGGGGAAAAACTGTTTTTT.

This clonotype was counted ten times or more. The V call is TRBV28, the J call TRBJ1-1, with 8 bases identical to TRBD1. CDR1 MDHEN and CDR2 SYDVKM come from the germline V gene. V trimming: 6 bases; J trimming: 2 bases; junction bases outside the gene matches: 8. The CDR3 is made up of 15 amino acids. CDR3 region: CASRDAGQGNTEAFF. The CDR3 DNA sequence: TGTGCCAGCAGAGATGCCGGACAGGGCAACACTGAAGCTTTCTTT.

The chain is built from TRBV7-3 and TRBJ2-3, with 9 bases fitting TRBD2. Trimming at V came to 5 bases and at J to 5 bases, leaving 2 bases not matched to a gene. This CDR3 has 13 residues. Germline-derived CDR1 and CDR2 are SGHTA and FQGTGA. CDR3 sequence: CASSILAGDTQYF. Here the CDR3 DNA reads TGTGCCAGCAGCATACTAGCGGGAGATACGCAGTATTTT. The complete variable domain, with remaining parts taken from reference TRBV7-3 and TRBJ2-3, reads GAGVSQTPSNKVTEKGKYVELRCDPISGHTALYWYRQSLGQGPEFLIYFQGTGAADDSGLPNDRFFAVRPEGSVSTLKIQRTERGDSAVYLCASSILAGDTQYFGPGTRLTVL.

At least ten counts were recorded for this clonotype. The chain is built from TRBV6-5 and TRBJ2-7, with D perhaps TRBD1 (6 bases). Germline CDR1 and CDR2: MNHEY and SVGAGI. This CDR3 has 16 residues. Trimming removed 0 bases at V and 3 bases at J, with 15 bases between. The CDR3 protein is CASSYSRQAVFYEQYF. CDR3 DNA: TGTGCCAGCAGTTACTCCCGACAGGCCGTCTTCTACGAGCAGTACTTC.

This clonotype was counted at least ten times. The rearrangement uses TRBV15 and TRBJ1-5; D gene ambiguous. Trimming cost V 0 bases and J 7 bases, with 7 bases left between them. Looked up from germline, CDR1 is LNHNV and CDR2 is YYDKDF (reference sequence). This CDR3 has 13 amino acids. CDR3 loop: CATSRDYAQPQHF. CDR3 DNA: TGTGCCACCAGCAGAGATTATGCACAGCCCCAGCATTTT. The variable domain in full, with the rest retrieved from reference TRBV15 and TRBJ1-5, is DAMVIQNPRYQVTQFGKPVTLSCSQTLNHNVMYWYQQKSSQAPKLLFHYYDKDFNNEADTPDNFQSRRPNTSFCFLDIRSPGLGDTAMYLCATSRDYAQPQHFGDGTRLSIL.

This clonotype was detected ten times or more. The V gene is TRBV6-1, the J gene TRBJ1-2, with D possibly being TRBD1 (6 bases). Germline CDR1 and CDR2: MNHNS and SASEGT. This CDR3 has 13 amino acids. V was cut by 7 bases and J by 5 bases, with 14 bases left in between. The CDR3 DNA reads TGTGCCAGCACCAGGAGGGGGATATATGGCTACACCTTC. It translates to CASTRRGIYGYTF.

This chain connects TRBV5-4 to TRBJ2-2; tentatively, D is TRBD2 (5 bases). Trimming left V 7 bases short and J 0 bases short, with 13 bases between. The germline gives CDR1 SGHNT, CDR2 YYREEE (reference sequence). This CDR3 has 15 residues. DNA for the CDR3: TGTGCCAGCTTTCCCGGACTGACGAACACCGGGGAGCTGTTTTTT. It yields the protein CASFPGLTNTGELFF.

Many counts were recorded for this clonotype. The chain couples TRBV28 to TRBJ1-5, with TRBD1 as a possible D gene (6 bases). There are 15 residues in the CDR3. Germline assignment: CDR1 MDHEN and CDR2 SYDVKM. V dropped 6 bases and J dropped 0 bases, with 12 bases sitting between them. DNA of the CDR3: TGTGCCAGCAGCATCGGGACATTTAGCAATCAGCCCCAGCATTTT. Translating it yields CASSIGTFSNQPQHF. Variable domain in full (rest from reference TRBV28 and TRBJ1-5): DVKVTQSSRYLVKRTGEKVFLECVQDMDHENMFWYRQDPGLGLRLIYFSYDVKMKEKGDIPEGYSVSREKKERFSLILESASTNQTSMYLCASSIGTFSNQPQHFGDGTRLSIL.

This clonotype was detected many times. The V and J genes are TRBV24-1 and TRBJ2-3; D is unresolved. The CDR3 sequence is 16 residues long. V shed 4 bases and J shed 0 bases, with 13 bases lying between them. Germline-derived CDR1 and CDR2 are KGHDR and SFDVKD. The CDR3 loop is CATSEHGRSSTDTQYF. DNA for the CDR3: TGTGCCACCAGTGAGCACGGACGGTCTAGCACAGATACGCAGTATTTT.

This clonotype was picked up many times. The chain joins TRBV6-1 to TRBJ1-4, with TRBD1 identical over 8 bases. Germline CDR1 is MNHNS and CDR2 is SASEGT. Trimming at V came to 6 bases and at J to 8 bases, leaving 8 bases not matched to a gene. The CDR3 sequence is 14 residues long. The CDR3 sequence: CASSRTGLQEKLFF. CDR3 DNA sequence: TGTGCCAGCAGCAGGACAGGGTTACAGGAAAAACTGTTTTTT.

This clonotype was detected many times. The chain employs TRBV2 and TRBJ2-3; 12 bases align to TRBD2. Trimming cost V 7 bases and J 1 base; bases outside gene matches: 12. The germline V gene has CDR1 SNHLY and CDR2 FYNNEI. The CDR3 spans 18 residues. The chain's CDR3 is CASTITRRLAGGTDTQYF. As DNA, the CDR3 is TGTGCCAGCACCATCACGAGACGACTAGCGGGGGGCACAGATACGCAGTATTTT.

In its sample, this clonotype was seen a few times. This chain links TRBV7-9 with TRBJ2-3, with TRBD2 identical over 7 bases. The CDR3 length is 15 residues. CDR1 is SEHNR and CDR2 is FQNEAQ in the germline V gene (reference sequence). J gave up 0 bases and V 4 bases, and 4 bases lay outside the gene matches. This CDR3 reads CASSSRGNSTDTQYF. Written as DNA, the CDR3 is TGTGCCAGCAGCTCGCGGGGGAACAGCACAGATACGCAGTATTTT. Complete variable domain (other parts from reference TRBV7-9 and TRBJ2-3): DTGVSQNPRHKITKRGQNVTFRCDPISEHNRLYWYRQTLGQGPEFLTYFQNEAQLEKSRLLSDRFSAERPKGSFSTLEIQRTEQGDSAMYLCASSSRGNSTDTQYFGPGTRLTVL.

Regarding this clonotype: Given a far larger clone just one base away, this is likely a sequencing read error. The DNA for the CDR3 is TGTGCCAGCAGTTCGGGCATGGGGAACACTGAAGCTTTCTTT. Its protein product is CASSSGMGNTEAFF. The chain has TRBV6-2 or TRBV6-3 and TRBJ1-1; D call uncertain. Trimming cost V 4 bases and J 1 base, with 10 bases left between them. Per the germline V gene, CDR1 is MNHEY and CDR2 is SVGEGT. This CDR3 is built from 14 residues.